This TCR beta chain was sequenced during a study of blood T cell repertoires in COVID-19 (TCRdb year 2020). In the study overall: Collaborator samples came from the United States, Italy and Spain and covered acute and convalescent phases of COVID-19. The material from the prospective study consisted of cDNA or gDNA derived from T cells, B-cell-depleted T cells, or PBMCs. Deeply sampled blood TCRbeta repertoires from subjects exposed to, actively infected with, or recovered from COVID-19 were included in the dataset. The repertoires were made available in a free public database intended to serve as a resource for research on the immune response to SARS-CoV-2. The samples were drawn from two sources: the first 160 participants of the ongoing ImmuneRACE study, and fewer than 1,500 subjects contributed by 6 global collaborators. Sample metadata almost always included a de-identified subject ID, COVID-19 status, age in years and sex. Where available, HLA class I and class II types were taken from metadata supplied by the sample provider and were not determined by assay-based typing.

TCRbeta CDR3 regions were amplified from genomic DNA by means of the immunoSEQ Assay, a bias-controlled multiplex PCR. Processing in the source paper ran as follows. The number of nucleated cells in each sample was estimated from the amplification of reference gene primers within the assay. To quantify the absolute abundance of each unique TCRbeta CDR3 rearrangement, sequence reads were collapsed and filtered. For each sample, productive Simpson clonality was calculated by taking the square root of Simpson's diversity index across productive rearrangements. As stored in TCRdb, this immuneACCESS dataset retains in-frame rearrangements with V and J assigned. A fraction of the clones does not appear; measured against another copy, unresolved V genes explain less than half of the discrepancy, and the remainder lacks a known reason. Clone size and V and J calls were adopted from that table, with D and trimming inferred from the DNA. The table for this sample lists about 150,000 clones; over 80% of them were counted only once. Jointly, the top ten make up 6.5% to 9.5% of the sample.

Trimming removed 3 bases from V and 2 bases from J; the gene matches leave 8 bases unexplained. For CDR1 and CDR2, the germline V gene lists MNHNS and SASEGT. The CDR3 covers 17 residues, taking in both the cysteine and the phenylalanine. Of all the DNA, just the CDR3 is kept, 51 bases in frame from base 1. Findings and caveats that apply to the study as a whole: Clinical and demographic metadata were provided uncurated, with the amount varying by source and participant.

In Seattle, one collaborating source enrolled patients while the infection was active and tracked those patients longitudinally over the course of disease. Whole blood was collected in K2EDTA tubes by collaborating institutions according to the institutions' own protocols. For TCRbeta analysis, collaborators shipped samples in one of three forms: frozen whole blood, isolated PBMCs, or DNA extracted from either of those sample types. This clone came up once. This receptor's antigen is unknown. No much larger clone exists at a distance of one base, and base qualities are not known. Material for sequencing was peripheral blood. The V and J genes are TRBV6-1 and TRBJ2-1, with TRBD1 identical over 9 junction bases. The receptor was isolated from a woman of 80 years or more with COVID-19, enrolled during active disease. The DNA sequence reads TGTGCCAGCAGTGATCTGAGACAGGGGGGGCCCTACAATGAGCAGTTCTTC. Its amino acids are CASSDLRQGGPYNEQFF.